This section outlines one T cell receptor (beta chain) sequence together with its context. This clone was counted a few times. The clone's antigen remains unknown. Per-base qualities were not stored, and no clone one base away is much larger. This entry comes from a study of cytomegalovirus exposure and HLA in healthy donors (dated by TCRdb to the late 2010s). Concerning the study at large: According to an earlier analysis of 550 to 750 of the donors, about 170 million T cells yielded roughly 110 million unique TCR beta sequences and approximately 280 Gb of sequence data. Approximately 300 gigabases of sequencing data and roughly 80 million unique TCR sequences made up an early release that covered fewer than 650 HLA-typed donors. Of the 300 to 450 genotyped donors, about 80% fell in the genetic ancestry cluster associated with self-reported Caucasian donors. The study was designed to test whether signatures of past pathogen exposure could be identified by cataloging public T cell receptors. Using immunosequencing, the study profiled T cell repertoires from around 680 subjects and related those repertoires to cytomegalovirus serostatus. A separate validation cohort of 100 to 150 different subjects was used in addition to the approximately 670-subject first cohort. The study combined high-throughput TCR immunosequencing, statistical association of individual TCRs with disease status, and machine learning to predict cytomegalovirus infection status. A later analysis re-examined previously published TCR beta repertoires from over 500 donors and added high-resolution HLA genotyping to investigate patterns of TCR occurrence. Rather than using new phenotypic data, the later analysis identified candidate immune exposures from TCR beta sequences and from how often those sequences occurred across donors. An earlier analysis of 587 of the donors used high-throughput TCR beta sequencing to judge whether each TCR beta V gene segment behaved as functional or pseudogenic. Donor age, sex, ethnicity and CMV serostatus were collected together with the repertoire data. Genome-wide SNP genotypes for about 65% of the 666 donors were used in a later genetic analysis, which treated that subset as a discovery cohort. Every repertoire in the discovery cohort had been generated on one and the same sequencing platform. HLA typing covered class I and class II loci at four-digit resolution. The number of typed donors differed by locus: about 629-640 for A, B, C, DRB1 and DQB1; approximately 520 for DQA1; fewer than 610 for DPA1; and some 430 for DPB1. Four to six DR-DQ haplotypes were handled as single units for association and clustering, since linkage in the cohort was strong. Among around 400 genotyped donors of the cohort, an average of around 250,000 unique TCR beta nucleotide sequences was sequenced per donor, of which roughly 17% were non-productive. Overall results and qualifications from the work: In a later analysis, several top co-occurrence clusters were reported to appear linked to parvovirus B19, influenza, CMV and Epstein-Barr virus. In a later analysis, the rate of TCR association differed among HLA loci, with DRB1 alleles having the most associated TCRs and HLA-C alleles having the fewest. A total of 164 TCR beta chains were listed by the study as associated with cytomegalovirus. Correlated functional status among segregating V segments might reflect linkage disequilibrium, but an unknown experimental factor could not be ruled out. At a false discovery rate of 0.05, a later analysis linked 15,000 to 20,000 TCR beta sequences to specific HLA alleles. Some IMGT-functional V segments, including TRBV6-2 and TRBV6-3, could not be told apart with the 87-base-pair reads, so those segments were excluded. Cytomegalovirus status was reported to be diagnosed by the classifier with high specificity and sensitivity in both the original and validation cohorts. Across donors, most TCR sequences were observed very rarely, whereas some public TCRs were present in many individuals. A cluster of highly shared sequence variants was judged likely to be a technical artifact of the sequencing pipeline. An association between a missense DCLRE1C variant and V-gene and J-gene trimming of TCR beta chains was found in a later genetic analysis and replicated in an independent cohort. In a later genetic analysis, fewer N-insertions in productive TCRs were reported among donors in an Asian-associated ancestry cluster than the 666-donor mean. About 17 rarely observed V segments, including chromosome 9 orphons, were excluded from the earlier analysis of several hundred of the donors because counts were too low. Compared with equally common non-associated chains, HLA-associated TCR beta chains in a later analysis were more clonally expanded and had lower generation probabilities. A further reported finding was that TCR beta sequences accurately predicted the HLA-A and HLA-B alleles for most subjects in the first cohort. Most CMV-associated TCR beta chains appeared to be HLA-restricted in a later analysis, and the HLA associations seemed to be driven largely by CMV exposure. The cohort was sequenced for TCR beta chains only, and without alpha or paired-chain data the features that could be detected were limited. The presence/absence analyses assumed that sequencing depth was roughly uniform across donors, and that assumption may not be true. HLA typing was unavailable for some donors at each locus, so association tests used only the typed subset. When HLA alleles, especially DR and DQ, strongly co-occurred, attributing TCR associations to individual alleles was difficult. In vitro tests confirmed that a few of the cytomegalovirus-associated TCR beta chains recognize cytomegalovirus antigens. The authors suggested that the approach could potentially be generalized to other disease states and immunological phenotypes. The only immune exposure information available for the cohort was CMV serostatus. An earlier analysis of around 600 of the donors showed that most TCR beta V segments appeared in productive rearrangements either about 87% or about 30% of the time, which broadly matched IMGT annotations.

Libraries were built with the immunoSEQ multiplex PCR assay. The multiplex PCR relied on a mix of 60 forward primers for TCR Vbeta segments and 13 reverse primers for TCR Jbeta segments. Amplification of the CDR3 region of rearranged TCR beta genes was performed with a multiplex PCR assay on genomic DNA. Amplified TCR beta libraries were sequenced as 87-base-pair reads on the Illumina HiSeq System. The authors' analysis ran thus. Across the 670 or so repertoires, a later analysis counted approximately 75 million unique TCR beta chains, some 11 million of which were shared by at least two donors. Raw reads were error-corrected and collapsed into unique sequences with a nearest-neighbor algorithm that merged closely related sequences to remove PCR and sequencing errors. Alignment of CDR3 sequences to IMGT reference sequences was used to assign V, D and J gene segments. Each retained sequence needed at least a six-nucleotide match to both a V gene segment and a J gene segment. Rearrangements were classified as productive when the CDR3 lacked stop codons and remained in frame with V and J, and all other rearrangements were classified as non-productive. Following IMGT convention, CDR3 was defined as the stretch from the second conserved V-encoded cysteine to the conserved J-encoded phenylalanine. The earlier analysis of some 550 of the donors excluded any sequence lacking an unambiguous match to a single V gene segment. An earlier analysis of 500 to 600 of the donors classified V segments as functional when productive rearrangements were above 56.7% and as segregating when the standard deviation between donors was above 5%. A statistical classification framework was developed to diagnose cytomegalovirus status using the catalog of TCR beta chain sequences. V and J gene assignment, in a later analysis, came from comparing TCR nucleotide sequences with IMGT/GENE-DB human TR gene sequences. A later analysis assigned CDR3 sequences and most-parsimonious VDJ recombination scenarios with the TCRdist pipeline. In a later analysis, each TCR beta chain was defined by its CDR3 amino acid sequence together with its V-gene family, and reads without a unique V-gene family were excluded. To address suspected cross-contamination and a sequencing artifact, a later analysis removed several hundred highly shared, low-generation-probability nucleotide sequences. In a later analysis, a clonal expansion index was calculated for each public chain from normalized within-repertoire ranks of inferred template counts. In a later analysis, generation probabilities were computed with a VDJ recombination model fitted to out-of-frame rearrangements, and the resulting probabilities were checked against IGoR. A later analysis scored TCR-TCR, TCR-HLA and TCR-CMV co-occurrence with hypergeometric tests, applying a repertoire-size bias correction to TCR pairs. False discovery rates were estimated in a later analysis by permuting HLA or CMV assignments 20 times. In a later analysis, co-occurring TCRs were grouped with DBSCAN, and TCRdist sequence similarity was added when clustering was performed within HLA-allele-positive subsets. Co-occurrence clustering excluded repertoires with fewer than 30,000 or more than 120,000 public chains, plus five with anomalous nucleotide sharing. The source is immuneACCESS, and TCRdb retained only in-frame sequences with V and J called. Part of the clones is not carried over; for the studies checked, unresolved V genes explain less than half of this, and the remainder is unexplained. Clone size and the V and J calls come from that table; the DNA yielded D and trimming. This sample comprises around 210,000 clones, 75% to 85% of them detected only once. Approximately 0.4% of the sample belongs to the ten largest clones.

The cohort was made up of about 610 healthy bone marrow donors. At the time of sampling, every cohort member was nominally healthy, though immune exposures that went unrecorded were likely present. The donor was CMV seropositive and belonged to the group of 250 to 300 seropositive cohort members. Every donor gave a peripheral blood sample, and the peripheral blood mononuclear cells from that sample were used for TCR beta sequencing. The Qiagen DNeasy Blood Extraction Kit was used to extract genomic DNA from the blood cell samples. Trimming at the junction amounts to 3 bases on V and 0 bases on J, and the germline ends lie 8 bases apart. Measured from the cysteine to the phenylalanine, the CDR3 is 15 residues long. The entry retains the CDR3 DNA only, 45 bases that are in frame from base 1. The germline V gene supplies CDR1 SGHTA and CDR2 FQGNSA.

The sequenced sample consisted of PBMCs. The receptor was isolated from a male donor in good health and CMV-seropositive. The rearrangement combines TRBV7-2 with TRBJ2-2, with an unclear D gene assignment. The nucleotide sequence is given as TGTGCCAGCAGCTTTCGAGGCCCGAACACCGGGGAGCTGTTTTTT. Its translation reads: CASSFRGPNTGELFF. With the portions outside the CDR3 filled from the reference TRBV7-2 and TRBJ2-2 genes, the complete variable region becomes GAGVSQSPSNKVTEKGKDVELRCDPISGHTALYWYRQSLGQGLEFLIYFQGNSAPDKSGLPSDRFSAERTGGSVSTLTIQRTQQEDSAVYLCASSFRGPNTGELFFGEGSRLTVL.